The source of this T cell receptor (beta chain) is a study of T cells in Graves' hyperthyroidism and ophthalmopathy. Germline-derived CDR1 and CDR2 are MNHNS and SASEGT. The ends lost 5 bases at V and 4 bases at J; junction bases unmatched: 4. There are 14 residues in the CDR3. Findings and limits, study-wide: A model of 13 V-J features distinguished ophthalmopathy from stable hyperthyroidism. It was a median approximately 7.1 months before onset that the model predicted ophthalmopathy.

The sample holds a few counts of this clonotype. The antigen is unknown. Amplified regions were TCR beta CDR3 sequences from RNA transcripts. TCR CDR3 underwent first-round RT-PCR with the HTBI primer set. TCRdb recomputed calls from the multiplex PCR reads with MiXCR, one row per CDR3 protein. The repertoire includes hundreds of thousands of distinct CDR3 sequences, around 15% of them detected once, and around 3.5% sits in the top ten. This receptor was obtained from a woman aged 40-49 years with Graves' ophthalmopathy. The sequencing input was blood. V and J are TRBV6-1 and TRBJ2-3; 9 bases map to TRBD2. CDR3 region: CASSYKREADTQYF. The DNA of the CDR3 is TGTGCCAGCAGTTATAAGCGGGAGGCAGATACGCAGTATTTT.